Sequencing of this T cell receptor beta chain was carried out in a study of T-cell reconstitution after alpha-beta-depleted transplantation in children. Study conclusions and caveats: It was surviving recipient T cells and thymic progenitors that gave some patients high TCRbeta diversity at day 60. Diversity and T-cell counts at one year after transplant derived mostly from new T cells. As was reported, about two months after transplant, alpha-beta T cells came from several hundred expanded graft clones.

This clonotype was recorded many times. Its antigen is unidentified. The library targeted TCRbeta and was prepared with unique molecular identifiers. TCRdb analysed the PCR reads with MiXCR anew, one entry per CDR3 protein. Among 240,000 or so distinct CDR3 sequences listed, 8.2% were seen once. CDR3 size: 15 residues. The germline gives CDR1 MGHRA, CDR2 YSYEKL. V was trimmed by 0 bases and J by 2 bases, leaving 11 bases between them. Sample: PBMCs, mostly from graft donor cells, taken 180 days after TCRalphabeta/CD19-depleted stem cell transplant. This TCR was recovered from a male patient younger than 18 who had a stem cell transplant for acute lymphoblastic leukemia, so the T cells may come from the graft donor. The chain uses TRBV4-1 and TRBJ2-7; TRBD1 is a possible D gene (7 bases). CDR3 DNA: TGCGCCAGCAGCCAAGAAGGCAGGGGGGCCTACGAGCAGTACTTC. It is translated as CASSQEGRGAYEQYF.